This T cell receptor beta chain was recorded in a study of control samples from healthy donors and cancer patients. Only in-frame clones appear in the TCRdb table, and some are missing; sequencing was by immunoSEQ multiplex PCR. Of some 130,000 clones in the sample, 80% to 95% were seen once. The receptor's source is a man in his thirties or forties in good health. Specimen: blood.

The CDR3 nucleotides read TGTGCCAGCTCACACAACCAAGAGACCCAGTACTTC. Translation gives CASSHNQETQYF. The chain couples TRBV18 to TRBJ2-5; D gene uncertain. Germline values: CDR1 KGHSH, CDR2 LQKENI. This CDR3 region has 12 residues. V dropped 4 bases and J dropped 0 bases, with 3 bases sitting between them. The full variable domain, its missing parts supplied by reference TRBV18 and TRBJ2-5, is NAGVMQNPRHLVRRRGQEARLRCSPMKGHSHVYWYRQLPEEGLKFMVYLQKENIIDESGMPKERFSAEFPKEGPSILRIQQVVRGDSAAYFCASSHNQETQYFGPGTRLLVL.